The 9 T cell receptor beta chains below were found in one sample sequenced in a study of cytomegalovirus exposure and HLA in healthy donors. This table comes from immunoSEQ multiplex PCR, and its TCRdb copy is limited to in-frame clones, with some not included. The sample consists of about 220,000 clones, just under 90% of them appearing once. Sequences were obtained from PBMCs. Receptor source: a man between 18 and 29 years old in good health and CMV-seronegative.

This chain connects TRBV11-2 to TRBJ2-7, with a possible D match to TRBD1 (6 bases). The V gene lost 1 base and the J gene lost 3 bases, with 10 bases spanning the gap. Germline CDR1 SGHAT, CDR2 FQNNGV. The length of the CDR3 is 14 residues. CDR3 DNA sequence: TGTGCCAGCAGCTTAGGGACAGAGAACTACGAGCAGTACTTC. Its translation is CASSLGTENYEQYF.

The rearrangement links TRBV7-2 to TRBJ1-2; the D is unclear. The V gene lost 5 bases and the J gene lost 6 bases, with 10 bases spanning the gap. The CDR3 has 12 amino acids. Germline V gene lookup returns CDR1 SGHTA and CDR2 FQGNSA. The CDR3 nucleotides are TGTGCCAGCAGCGCCCAGGTTAATGGCTACACCTTC. This sequence encodes CASSAQVNGYTF. Supplemented by reference TRBV7-2 and TRBJ1-2, the full variable domain reads GAGVSQSPSNKVTEKGKDVELRCDPISGHTALYWYRQSLGQGLEFLIYFQGNSAPDKSGLPSDRFSAERTGGSVSTLTIQRTQQEDSAVYLCASSAQVNGYTFGSGTRLTVV.

In its sample, this clone was seen once. The chain has TRBV4-1 and TRBJ1-1; no definite D call. The germline V gene has CDR1 MGHRA and CDR2 YSYEKL. CDR3 size: 13 residues. Trimming pared 5 bases from V and 4 bases from J, leaving 11 bases between. The CDR3 protein is CASSGGWVTEAFF. The CDR3 coding sequence is TGCGCCAGCAGCGGAGGTTGGGTCACTGAAGCTTTCTTT.

J is TRBJ1-2 and V is TRBV28; the D is unclear. Germline V gene data show CDR1 as MDHEN and CDR2 as SYDVKM. The CDR3 totals 16 residues. Deletions cut 6 bases from V and 8 bases from J, with 25 bases between. CDR3 DNA sequence: TGTGCCAGCAGACCTCATAACCGGGAGAGTACCAAGGGCTACACCTTC. This encodes CASRPHNRESTKGYTF.

The chain is built from TRBV25-1 and TRBJ1-6; 8 nucleotides agree with TRBD1. The CDR3 length is 16 residues. Germline CDR1 MGHDK, CDR2 SYGVNS. J gave up 1 base and V 1 base, and 0 bases lay outside the gene matches. The CDR3, as DNA: TGTGCCAGCAGTGAATGGACAGGGTCCTATAATTCACCCCTCCACTTT. Its protein is CASSEWTGSYNSPLHF.

The chain couples TRBV29-1 to TRBJ2-3; D not resolved. Germline values: CDR1 SQVTM, CDR2 ANQGSEA. CDR3 length equals 14 residues. The V end was cut by 6 bases, the J end by 5 bases, with 18 bases between. Here the CDR3 DNA reads TGCAGCGTCTCCCCGGCAGGTGGTGGAGATACGCAGTATTTT. It yields the protein CSVSPAGGGDTQYF.

V gene TRBV7-2 combines with J gene TRBJ2-7, with 7 bases lining up with TRBD2. CDR1 and CDR2 from the germline V gene are SGHTA and FQGNSA. V trimming: 0 bases; J trimming: 3 bases; junction bases outside the gene matches: 5. CDR3 size: 15 residues. This CDR3 is CASSLAYGEGYEQYF. The CDR3 DNA reads TGTGCCAGCAGCTTAGCGTACGGGGAGGGCTACGAGCAGTACTTC.

The rearrangement joins TRBV7-9 to TRBJ2-7, with 7 bases fitting TRBD1. The V and J ends lost 1 base and 2 bases, in that order; junction bases with no gene match: 8. Germline assignment: CDR1 SEHNR and CDR2 FQNEAQ (reference sequence). The CDR3 is 16 residues long. In nucleotides, the CDR3 is TGTGCCAGCAGCTTAGATAGGGGGCAGGGGGCCTACGAGCAGTACTTC. The encoded protein is CASSLDRGQGAYEQYF.

This chain uses TRBV10-3 with TRBJ2-7, with 9 bases lining up with TRBD1. After removal of 5 bases from V and 4 bases from J, the junction contained 3 bases not matched to a gene. Germline loops: CDR1 ENHRY, CDR2 SYGVKD. The CDR3 has 13 residues. The DNA for the CDR3 is TGTGCCATCAGTAGGACAGGGGAGTACGAGCAGTACTTC. Its translation: CAISRTGEYEQYF.